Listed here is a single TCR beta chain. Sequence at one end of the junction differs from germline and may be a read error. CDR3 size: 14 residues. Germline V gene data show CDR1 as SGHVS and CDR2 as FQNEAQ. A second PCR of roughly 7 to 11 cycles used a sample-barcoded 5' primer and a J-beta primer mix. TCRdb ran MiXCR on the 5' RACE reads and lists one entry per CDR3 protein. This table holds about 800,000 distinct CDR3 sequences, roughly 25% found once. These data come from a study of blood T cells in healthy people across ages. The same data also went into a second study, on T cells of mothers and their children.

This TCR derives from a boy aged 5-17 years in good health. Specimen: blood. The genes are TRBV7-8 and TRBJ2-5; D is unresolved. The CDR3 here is CTSSLNLVQEAQYF. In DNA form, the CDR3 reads TGTACCAGCAGCTTAAATCTAGTCCAAGAGGCCCAGTACTTC. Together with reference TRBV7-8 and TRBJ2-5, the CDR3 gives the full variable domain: GAGVSQSPRYKVAKRGQDVALRCDPISGHVSLFWYQQALGQGPEFLTYFQNEAQLDKSGLPSDRFFAERPEGSVSTLKIQRTQQEDSAVYLCTSSLNLVQEAQYFGPGTRLLVL.